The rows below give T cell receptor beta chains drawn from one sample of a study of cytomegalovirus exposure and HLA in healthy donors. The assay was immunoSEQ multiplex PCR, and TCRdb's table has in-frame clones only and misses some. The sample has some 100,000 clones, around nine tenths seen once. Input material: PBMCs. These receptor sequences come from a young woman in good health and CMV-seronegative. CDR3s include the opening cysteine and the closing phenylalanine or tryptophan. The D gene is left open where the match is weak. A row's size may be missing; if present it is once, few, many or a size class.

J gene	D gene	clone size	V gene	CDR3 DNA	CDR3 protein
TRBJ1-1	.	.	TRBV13	TGTGCCAGCAGCGAACAGGGTTTAAAAGCTTTCTTT	CASSEQGLKAFF
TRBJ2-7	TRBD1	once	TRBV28	TGTGCCAGCAACAGACAGGGGGCATACGAGCAGTACTTC	CASNRQGAYEQYF
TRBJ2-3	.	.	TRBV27	TGTGCCAGCAGTTTATTTGGGGCCCAACATACGCAGTATTTT	CASSLFGAQHTQYF
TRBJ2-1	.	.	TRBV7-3	TGTGCCAGCAGCTTAGGCGGGATGCAGTTCTTC	CASSLGGMQFF
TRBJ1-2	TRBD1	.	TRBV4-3	TGCGCCAGCAGCCAGTCCGGTGGGACAGGGTTTAACTATGGCTACACCTTC	CASSQSGGTGFNYGYTF
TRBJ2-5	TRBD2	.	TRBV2	TGTGCCAGCAGTGTCCTCCTTTTAGCGGGGGAGGCCGAGACCCAGTACTTC	CASSVLLLAGEAETQYF
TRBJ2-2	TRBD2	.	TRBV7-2	TGTGCCAGCAGCCCATTCGAGCGGGGAACCGGGGAGCTGTTTTTT	CASSPFERGTGELFF
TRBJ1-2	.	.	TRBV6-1	TGTGCCAGCACGATCGGGGGAACTTATGGCTACACCTTC	CASTIGGTYGYTF
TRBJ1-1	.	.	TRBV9	TGTGCCAGCAGCGTTGACGAAGTTCGGCGGACTGAAGCTTTCTTT	CASSVDEVRRTEAFF
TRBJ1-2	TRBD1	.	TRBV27	TGTGCCAGCAGTCCTAACCCATACAGGGGGCGGGATGGCTACACCTTC	CASSPNPYRGRDGYTF
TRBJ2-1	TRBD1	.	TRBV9	TGTGCCAGTTCCGGGACAGGGGATGAGCAGTTCTTC	CASSGTGDEQFF
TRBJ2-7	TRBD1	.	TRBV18	TGTGCCAGCTCACGGACAGGAACCTCCTACGAGCAGTACTTC	CASSRTGTSYEQYF
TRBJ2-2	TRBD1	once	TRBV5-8	TGTGCCAGCAGCTTCGTGCGGGCACAGGGGGCTTCCGGGGAGCTGTTTTTT	CASSFVRAQGASGELFF
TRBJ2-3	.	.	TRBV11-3	TGTGCCAGCAGGGAGGGGGCGTCGTCCACAGATACGCAGTATTTT	CASREGASSTDTQYF
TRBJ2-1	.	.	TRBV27	TGTGCCAGCAGTTTACTTGCCGGGAGCTCCTACAATGAGCAGTTCTTC	CASSLLAGSSYNEQFF
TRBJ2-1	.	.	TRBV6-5	TGTGCCAGCAGACTAAGACAGGAATATGAGCAGTTCTTC	CASRLRQEYEQFF
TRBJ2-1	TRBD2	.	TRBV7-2	TGTGCCAGCAGCTTAGGGGGAACTAGCGGGCGTTACAATGAGCAGTTCTTC	CASSLGGTSGRYNEQFF
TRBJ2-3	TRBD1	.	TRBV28	TGTGCCGAGGGGGCCAGCACAGATACGCAGTATTTT	CAEGASTDTQYF
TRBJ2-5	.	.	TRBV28	TGTGCCAGCAGTTTATTTGAGGGGACCCAGTACTTC	CASSLFEGTQYF
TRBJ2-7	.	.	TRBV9	TGTGCCAGCAGCGTAGGAGACAGGACCATCGAGCAGTACTTC	CASSVGDRTIEQYF
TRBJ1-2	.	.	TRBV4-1	TGCGCCAGCAGCCAAGCGGGAGAGAGGCGCTACACCTTC	CASSQAGERRYTF
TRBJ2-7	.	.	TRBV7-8	TGTGCCAGCACCCTAAAGAGGCAGTTGAGTTCCGAGCAGTACTTC	CASTLKRQLSSEQYF
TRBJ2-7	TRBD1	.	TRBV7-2	TGTGCCAGCAGCTTACAAGCCGGGACAGGAACCTACGAGCAGTACTTC	CASSLQAGTGTYEQYF
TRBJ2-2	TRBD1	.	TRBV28	TGTGCCACCACACAGGGGTACGCCGGGGAGCTGTTTTTT	CATTQGYAGELFF
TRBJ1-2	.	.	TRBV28	TGTGCCAGCAGTTTGGCCGTGTATGGCTACACCTTC	CASSLAVYGYTF
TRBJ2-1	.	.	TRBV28	TGTGCCAGCAGTTTAACTCTTCTTATGGGCCGACATGAGCAGTTCTTC	CASSLTLLMGRHEQFF
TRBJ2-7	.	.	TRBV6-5	TGTGCCAGCAGGCCAAGAGTGGGGCCGGCCTACGAGCAGTACTTC	CASRPRVGPAYEQYF
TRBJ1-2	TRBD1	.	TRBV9	TGTGCCAGCAGCCCCACAGGGGTTGGCTACACCTTC	CASSPTGVGYTF
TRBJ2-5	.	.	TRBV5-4	TGTGCCAGCAGCTTGGGGGCTCAGGAGACCCAGTACTTC	CASSLGAQETQYF
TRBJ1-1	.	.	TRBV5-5	TGTGCGAGCGTAGGCGGCTCATTGAACACTGAAGCTTTCTTT	CASVGGSLNTEAFF
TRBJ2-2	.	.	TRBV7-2	TGTGCCAGCAGCTTACAGGGTGGCGGGGAGCTGTTTTTT	CASSLQGGGELFF
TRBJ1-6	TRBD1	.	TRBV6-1	TGTGCCAGCAGCTGGACAGGGGATTCTTCACCCCTCCACTTT	CASSWTGDSSPLHF
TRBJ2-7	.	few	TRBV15	TGTGCCACCAGCCAGACAGCAGAGGCCTACGAGCAGTACTTC	CATSQTAEAYEQYF
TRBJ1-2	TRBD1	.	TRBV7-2	TGTGCCAGCGGCGGACAGGGCCCGTCCCCTGGCTACACCTTC	CASGGQGPSPGYTF
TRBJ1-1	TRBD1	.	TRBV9	TGTGCCAGCAGCGTAGGTCTGACAGGGGATGTGTTCGGAGCTTTCTTT	CASSVGLTGDVFGAFF
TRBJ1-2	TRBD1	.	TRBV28	TGTGCCAGCACATCAGGGGGCGCGGGGGGCTACACCTTC	CASTSGGAGGYTF
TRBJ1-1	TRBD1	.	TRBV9	TGTGCCAGCAGCGTGGGACAGGGGTGGGACACTGAAGCTTTCTTT	CASSVGQGWDTEAFF
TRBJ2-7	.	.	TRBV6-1	TGTGCCAGCAGTGAAGGGCAGGGGGGCTACGAGCAGTACTTC	CASSEGQGGYEQYF
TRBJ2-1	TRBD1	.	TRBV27	TGTGCCAGCAGGAGGGACAGGGGGCTGGTCAATGAGCAGTTCTTC	CASRRDRGLVNEQFF
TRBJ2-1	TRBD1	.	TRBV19	TGTGCCAGTAGTATAGATCCGGGACAGAGGCTGGAGGAGCAGTTCTTC	CASSIDPGQRLEEQFF
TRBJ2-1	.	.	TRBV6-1	TGTGCCAGCAGTGAAGCGGCGGTGGCGATCGAGCAGTTCTTC	CASSEAAVAIEQFF
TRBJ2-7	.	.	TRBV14	TGTGCCAGCAGCCAGCCGGAGAAGGGAGTCTACGAGCAGTACTTC	CASSQPEKGVYEQYF
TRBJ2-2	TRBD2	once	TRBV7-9	TGTGCCAGCTATCCCACTAGCGGGAGGGCGTACACCGGGGAGCTGTTTTTT	CASYPTSGRAYTGELFF
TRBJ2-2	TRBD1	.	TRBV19	TGTGCCAGTAGTACGACAGGGGCGGACACCGGGGAGCTGTTTTTT	CASSTTGADTGELFF
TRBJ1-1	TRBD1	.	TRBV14	TGTGCCAGCAGCCAAGATGAATGGGGACAGACGAACACTGAAGCTTTCTTT	CASSQDEWGQTNTEAFF
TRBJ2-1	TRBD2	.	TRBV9	TGTGCCAGCACCTTAGCGGGAGCAGCGGGCAATGAGCAGTTCTTC	CASTLAGAAGNEQFF
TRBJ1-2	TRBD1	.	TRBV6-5	TGTGCCAGCCGGACAGGGGGCTATGGCTACACCTTC	CASRTGGYGYTF
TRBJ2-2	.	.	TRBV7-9	TGTGCCAGCAGCTTAGTAAGTGGCCGGGAGCTGTTTTTT	CASSLVSGRELFF
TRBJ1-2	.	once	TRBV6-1	TGTGCCAGCAGTGAACAGGGCTGGGACTATGGCTACACCTTC	CASSEQGWDYGYTF
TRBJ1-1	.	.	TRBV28	TGTGCCAGCAGTCAGACAGGAACTTCTGAAGCTTTCTTT	CASSQTGTSEAFF
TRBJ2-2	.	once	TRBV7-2	TGTGCCAGCAGCTTAGAGGGGGTGGAGCTGTTTTTT	CASSLEGVELFF
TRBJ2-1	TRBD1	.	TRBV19	TGTGCCAGTAGGGGGACAGTGAACTACAATGAGCAGTTCTTC	CASRGTVNYNEQFF
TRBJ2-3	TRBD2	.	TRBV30	TGTGCCGCCAGCGGACTAGCGGGAGGCACAGATACGCAGTATTTT	CAASGLAGGTDTQYF
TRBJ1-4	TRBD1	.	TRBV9	TGTGCCAGCAGCGTGACAGGGTCCACTAATGAAAAACTGTTTTTT	CASSVTGSTNEKLFF
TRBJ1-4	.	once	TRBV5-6	TGTGCCAGCAGCTTGGGCAGTAATGAAAAACTGTTTTTT	CASSLGSNEKLFF
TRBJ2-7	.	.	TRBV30	TGTGCCTGGAGCGGGGGAGACGAGCAGTACTTC	CAWSGGDEQYF